These 27 T cell receptor beta chains were sequenced from one sample in a study of regulatory and conventional T cells in RAG deficiency (dated by TCRdb to the late 2010s). Library prep was done by the immunoSEQ multiplex PCR assay. TCRdb retrieved this table from immuneACCESS and kept in-frame rearrangements only. Not all clones are present; in checked studies, unresolved V genes account for under half, and no reason is known for the remainder. This sample lists around 1,300 clones; about 80% were detected once. The leading ten clones occupy more than 5.5% of the sample. Before genomic DNA extraction, conventional CD4+ T cells were purified from blood as CD25-low CD127-high cells. Input material: CD4+ effector T cells sorted from blood. The source of these receptors is a human donor with RAG deficiency presenting as severe combined immunodeficiency.

CDR3: CASSLVVGAGNEQFF. The CDR3 bases are TGCGCCAGCAGCTTGGTCGTGGGGGCGGGCAATGAGCAGTTCTTC. V gene TRBV5-1 combines with J gene TRBJ2-1; D is perhaps TRBD1 (6 bases). The CDR3 runs to 15 residues. From germline, CDR1 is SGHRS and CDR2 YFSETQ. The V gene lost 0 bases and the J gene lost 6 bases, with 13 bases spanning the gap.

This chain uses TRBV6-5 with TRBJ2-7; D unresolved. The germline gives CDR1 MNHEY, CDR2 SVGAGI. The V and J ends lost 0 bases and 6 bases respectively, with 9 bases between them. The CDR3 sequence is 13 residues long. CDR3 in amino acids: CASSYSNSGEQYF. The CDR3 nucleotides are TGTGCCAGCAGTTACTCGAACTCTGGCGAGCAGTACTTC.

The table lists this clone with a count of one. The chain uses TRBV6-6 and TRBJ2-7; a possible D gene is TRBD2 (6 bases). V dropped 8 bases and J dropped 0 bases, with 14 bases sitting between them. The CDR3 has 14 amino acids. Germline lookup yields CDR1 MNHNY and CDR2 SVGAGI (reference sequence). CDR3 coding DNA: TGTGCCAGCTCATATGGGGGGAACTCCTACGAGCAGTACTTC. This gives the protein CASSYGGNSYEQYF.

This rearrangement joins TRBV28 to TRBJ1-4; 8 positions agree with TRBD1. Germline CDR1 reads MDHEN; CDR2 reads SYDVKM. The CDR3 loop spans 13 amino acids. The V segment lost 5 bases and the J segment 6 bases; nucleotides outside the gene matches: 2. The CDR3 spells CASSLQGDEKLFF. DNA for the CDR3: TGTGCCAGCAGTCTACAGGGGGATGAAAAACTGTTTTTT.

The rearrangement links TRBV4-1 to TRBJ1-5; 8 bases are shared with TRBD1. V gave up 0 bases and J gave up 4 bases; unmatched junction bases: 11. The CDR3 loop spans 18 amino acids. In germline, CDR1 is MGHRA, CDR2 YSYEKL. In DNA, the CDR3 is TGCGCCAGCAGCCAAGATCGGACAGGGACTTTGAGAAATCAGCCCCAGCATTTT. Encoded protein: CASSQDRTGTLRNQPQHF.

This chain connects TRBV7-3 to TRBJ2-2, with TRBD2 identical over 8 bases. This CDR3 region has 18 residues. Trimming took 4 bases from V and 4 from J; bases not matched to a gene: 14. CDR1 and CDR2 from the germline V gene are SGHTA and FQGTGA. The CDR3 here is CASSSRGAGVKTTGELFF. The CDR3 DNA reads TGTGCCAGCAGCTCCCGGGGAGCGGGGGTGAAAACCACCGGGGAGCTGTTTTTT.

The chain combines TRBV5-1 with TRBJ1-1; D is unresolved. CDR3 length: 14 residues. Germline CDR1 reads SGHRS; CDR2 reads YFSETQ. V gave up 6 bases and J gave up 0 bases, with 12 bases separating them. CDR3 nucleotide sequence: TGCGCCAGCACGCCGTCGGTTATGAACACTGAAGCTTTCTTT. Translating it yields CASTPSVMNTEAFF. Combining the CDR3 with reference TRBV5-1 and TRBJ1-1 gives the whole variable domain KAGVTQTPRYLIKTRGQQVTLSCSPISGHRSVSWYQQTPGQGLQFLFEYFSETQRNKGNFPGRFSGRQFSNSRSEMNVSTLELGDSALYLCASTPSVMNTEAFFGQGTRLTVV.

The rearrangement uses TRBV11-3 and TRBJ2-7; D is unresolved. Germline V gene lookup returns CDR1 SGHNT and CDR2 YENEEA. Between the trimmed V and J ends, which lost 1 base and 2 bases, there was a span of 6 bases. The CDR3 extends over 13 amino acids. The CDR3 nucleotides are TGTGCCAGCAGCTTAGGAAGGACCTACGAGCAGTACTTC. Its protein product is CASSLGRTYEQYF. The whole variable domain, filled in from reference TRBV11-3 and TRBJ2-7, reads EAGVVQSPRYKIIEKKQPVAFWCNPISGHNTLYWYLQNLGQGPELLIRYENEEAVDDSQLPKDRFSAERLKGVDSTLKIQPAELGDSAVYLCASSLGRTYEQYFGPGTRLTVT.

The chain recombines TRBV28 with TRBJ2-2; D uncertain. Trimming pared 0 bases from V and 5 bases from J, leaving 4 bases between. Germline loops: CDR1 MDHEN, CDR2 SYDVKM. CDR3 length: 13 amino acids. In DNA, the CDR3 is TGTGCCAGCAGTTTATGGGTGACCGGGGAGCTGTTTTTT. Encoded protein: CASSLWVTGELFF.

The chain is built from TRBV27 and TRBJ1-2; TRBD1 matches 8 bases. CDR3 length: 17 amino acids. V was pared by 5 bases and J by 3 bases, with 14 bases of the junction left unmatched. Per germline, CDR1 MNHEY and CDR2 SMNVEV (reference sequence). In DNA, the CDR3 is TGTGCCAGCAGTCCCCCCGGGCAGGGGGCTTTTTACTATGGCTACACCTTC. Translating gives CASSPPGQGAFYYGYTF.

CDR3 residues: CASSLRTLQETQYF. DNA of the CDR3: TGCGCCAGCAGCCTACGGACCTTGCAAGAGACCCAGTACTTC. V gene TRBV4-1 combines with J gene TRBJ2-5; D remains unclear. With 4 bases removed from V and 2 bases from J, the gap between germline ends came to 11 bases. The CDR3 runs to 14 residues. Germline lookup yields CDR1 MGHRA and CDR2 YSYEKL.

There are a few counts of this clone. V gene TRBV5-5 combines with J gene TRBJ1-1; the D is unclear. The CDR3 totals 12 residues. In germline, CDR1 is SGHKS, CDR2 YYEKEE (reference sequence). V lost 4 bases and J lost 1, with 5 bases in between. CDR3 sequence reads: CASSRGNTEAFF. The CDR3 bases are TGTGCCAGCAGCCGGGGGAACACTGAAGCTTTCTTT.

This clone has more than one count but fewer than ten. The CDR3 DNA reads TGTGCCAGCAGCTTCAGGGGGAAGGATCAGCCCCAGCATTTT. It specifies CASSFRGKDQPQHF. The chain carries TRBV7-2 and TRBJ1-5; 7 bases align to TRBD1. Per germline, CDR1 SGHTA and CDR2 FQGNSA. CDR3 length: 14 amino acids. Trimming removed 3 bases from V and 5 bases from J; junction bases left unmatched: 4.

The chain uses TRBV11-3 and TRBJ2-1, with TRBD2 identical over 12 bases. CDR1 and CDR2 from the germline V gene are SGHNT and YENEEA. With 2 bases clipped from V and 9 bases from J, the junction kept 2 bases outside the gene matches. The CDR3 loop spans 14 amino acids. CDR3 in amino acids: CASSLLAGGSEQFF. The CDR3 DNA follows: TGTGCCAGCAGCTTACTAGCGGGAGGGAGTGAGCAGTTCTTC.

The V call is TRBV11-3, the J call TRBJ2-7, with D perhaps matching TRBD1 or TRBD2 (5 bases each). The CDR3 sequence is 13 residues long. The germline V gene encodes CDR1 SGHNT and CDR2 YENEEA. V dropped 1 base and J dropped 5 bases, with 9 bases sitting between them. CDR3 nucleotides: TGTGCCAGCAGCTTAGGTATGGGGGACGAGCAGTACTTC. Its protein is CASSLGMGDEQYF.

The chain recombines TRBV4-3 with TRBJ1-2; no firm D call. Deletions cut 7 bases from V and 2 bases from J, with 17 bases between. The CDR3 has 15 residues. The germline V gene has CDR1 LGHNA and CDR2 YSLEER. This CDR3 reads CASTRIGGRNYGYTF. The CDR3 DNA is TGCGCCAGCACTCGAATCGGAGGCCGGAACTATGGCTACACCTTC.

The chain has TRBV27 and TRBJ2-1; 10 bases are shared with TRBD2. Trimming at V came to 1 base and at J to 7 bases, leaving 7 bases not matched to a gene. CDR3 length: 16 residues. Germline V gives CDR1 MNHEY, CDR2 SMNVEV (reference sequence). CDR3 protein: CASSLWSSGRRNEQFF. CDR3 coding DNA: TGTGCCAGCAGTTTATGGTCTAGCGGGAGACGGAATGAGCAGTTCTTC.

This chain connects TRBV6-6 to TRBJ2-7, with D possibly matching TRBD2 (6 bases). V lost 6 bases and J 7 bases, leaving 10 bases between the germline ends. The V gene's germline CDR1 is MNHNY and CDR2 SVGAGI (reference sequence). The CDR3 is 11 residues long. This CDR3 is CASSRLGEQYF. The CDR3 nucleotides are TGTGCCAGCAGCCGACTAGGGGAGCAGTACTTC.

This chain joins TRBV28 and TRBJ2-3, with D possibly being TRBD1 or TRBD2 (5 bases each). In germline, CDR1 is MDHEN, CDR2 SYDVKM. The ends were cut back, 2 bases at V and 7 bases at J, with 16 bases in the middle. This CDR3 has 15 amino acids. In nucleotides, the CDR3 is TGTGCCAGCAGTTTAGGAGGCGGTCCAGGGAATACGCAGTATTTT. Its protein is CASSLGGGPGNTQYF.

The chain is built from TRBV19 and TRBJ2-5; D is unresolved. Near its end, the DNA agrees better with TRBJ2-7, so the J call may be wrong. CDR1 LNHDA and CDR2 SQIVND come from the germline V gene (reference sequence). The length of the CDR3 is 11 residues. The CDR3 loop is CASSMGYEQYF. CDR3 DNA: TGTGCCAGTAGTATGGGGTACGAGCAGTACTTC.

The rearrangement uses TRBV4-2 and TRBJ1-2, with D perhaps TRBD1 (6 bases). The CDR3 is 13 residues long. V dropped 8 bases and J dropped 6 bases, with 16 bases sitting between them. The germline CDR1 and CDR2 sequences are LGHNA and YNFKEQ. CDR3 sequence reads: CASGPGAHDGYTF. The CDR3 coding sequence is TGTGCCAGCGGGCCGGGGGCGCATGATGGCTACACCTTC.

This clone was detected only a few times. The chain recombines TRBV5-4 with TRBJ1-5, with D perhaps TRBD1 (5 bases). The germline gives CDR1 SGHNT, CDR2 YYREEE (reference sequence). This CDR3 contains 13 residues. Trimming removed 3 bases from V and 1 base from J, with 5 bases in between. CDR3 sequence (DNA): TGTGCCAGCAGCTCAGGGAGCAATCAGCCCCAGCATTTT. It translates to CASSSGSNQPQHF.

This chain links TRBV2 with TRBJ1-2; weak D call: TRBD1 (6 bases). V dropped 1 base and J dropped 7 bases, with 16 bases sitting between them. This CDR3 has 15 residues. Germline V gene data show CDR1 as SNHLY and CDR2 as FYNNEI. DNA of the CDR3: TGTGCCAGCAGTGAAGTAAAATCACAGGGCAGTGGCTACACCTTC. Translating it yields CASSEVKSQGSGYTF.

This clone appeared a few times. The V call is TRBV19, the J call TRBJ2-1; 11 positions agree with TRBD2. Germline V gene data show CDR1 as LNHDA and CDR2 as SQIVND (reference sequence). V dropped 8 bases and J dropped 4; count of bases not matched to a gene: 7. The CDR3 is made up of 15 amino acids. The CDR3 coding sequence is TGTGCCAGTTATAGCGGGAGGGCCGGGTACAATGAGCAGTTCTTC. Its translation is CASYSGRAGYNEQFF.

The chain employs TRBV5-6 and TRBJ2-7; D gene unclear. Trimming removed 1 base from V and 9 bases from J, with 11 bases in between. The CDR3 has 12 amino acids. Looked up from germline, CDR1 is SGHDT and CDR2 is YYEEEE. CDR3 DNA: TGTGCCAGCAGCTTGACCAGATTTGGGCAGTACTTC. As protein: CASSLTRFGQYF.

CDR3 coding DNA: TGCGCCAGCAGCCTACCGGGACTAGCGTCCTACGAGCAGTACTTC. This codes for CASSLPGLASYEQYF. The gene calls are TRBV4-3 and TRBJ2-7; 10 bases are shared with TRBD2. CDR1 is LGHNA, CDR2 YSLEER, per germline. The CDR3 has 15 residues. The V and J ends lost 4 bases and 1 base, in that order; junction bases with no gene match: 4.

The chain is built from TRBV5-1 and TRBJ2-3, with 7 bases matching TRBD2. Germline CDR1 reads SGHRS; CDR2 reads YFSETQ. J gave up 1 base and V 4 bases, and 3 bases lay outside the gene matches. The CDR3 runs 14 residues. This chain's CDR3 is CASSTLAGTDTQYF. The CDR3 coding sequence is TGCGCCAGCAGCACTCTAGCGGGCACAGATACGCAGTATTTT.